This T cell receptor beta chain is drawn from a study of shared clonotypes between healthy human individuals. Whole-study results and caveats: Compared with clonotypes that all four donors shared, non-shared clonotypes had lower generation probabilities.

Germline V gene lookup returns CDR1 MNHEY and CDR2 SMNVEV (reference sequence). V dropped 5 bases and J dropped 4; count of bases not matched to a gene: 3. The CDR3 totals 14 residues. None of the donors, who were healthy HIV-negative adults, had recently had acute infections or vaccinations. Concerning this clone itself: The antigen remains unidentified.

Using immunoSEQ multiplex PCR, the repertoire was profiled, and TCRdb retains in-frame clones only, with some absent. The sample lists over 950,000 clones; 60% to 80% were seen once. The rearrangement uses TRBV27 and TRBJ1-1; 11 bases map to TRBD1. The clonotype was recovered from a man younger than 35 in good health. Some clones in this sample may be carry-over from other donors' samples. The sample consisted of memory CD4+ T cells from PBMCs. Subset: CD45RA-negative fraction. CDR3 loop: CASSGGTGGTEAFF. The CDR3 coding sequence is TGTGCCAGCAGTGGCGGGACAGGGGGCACTGAAGCTTTCTTT.